This note documents a single T cell receptor (beta chain) sequence. Study processing details: Estimation of nucleated cell counts relied on the amplification of reference gene primers. Generated by immunoSEQ multiplex PCR, the TCRdb table keeps only in-frame clones and is missing some. The V and J calls and the clone size are those of that table, but D and trimming were determined from the DNA. The sample has 370,000 or so clones; more than 65% are singletons. The sample comes from a study of blood T cell repertoires in COVID-19. Study overall: The study drew acute and convalescent COVID-19 samples from the United States, Italy and Spain. Sample material is recorded as cDNA or gDNA derived from T cells, B-cell-depleted T cells, or PBMCs.

Germline assignment: CDR1 MNHEY and CDR2 SVGEGT. J gave up 10 bases and V 2 bases, and 17 bases lay outside the gene matches. The CDR3 sequence is 17 residues long. The sample was peripheral blood. The receptor was isolated from a human donor with acute or convalescent COVID-19. The donor label of this sample is uncertain. The chain links TRBV6-2 or TRBV6-3 to TRBJ1-2; TRBD1 agrees at 9 bases. In DNA form, the CDR3 reads TGTGCCAGCAGTTACCCTCGATTCCCGGGACAGGGCGGAGACTACACCTTC. It specifies CASSYPRFPGQGGDYTF.